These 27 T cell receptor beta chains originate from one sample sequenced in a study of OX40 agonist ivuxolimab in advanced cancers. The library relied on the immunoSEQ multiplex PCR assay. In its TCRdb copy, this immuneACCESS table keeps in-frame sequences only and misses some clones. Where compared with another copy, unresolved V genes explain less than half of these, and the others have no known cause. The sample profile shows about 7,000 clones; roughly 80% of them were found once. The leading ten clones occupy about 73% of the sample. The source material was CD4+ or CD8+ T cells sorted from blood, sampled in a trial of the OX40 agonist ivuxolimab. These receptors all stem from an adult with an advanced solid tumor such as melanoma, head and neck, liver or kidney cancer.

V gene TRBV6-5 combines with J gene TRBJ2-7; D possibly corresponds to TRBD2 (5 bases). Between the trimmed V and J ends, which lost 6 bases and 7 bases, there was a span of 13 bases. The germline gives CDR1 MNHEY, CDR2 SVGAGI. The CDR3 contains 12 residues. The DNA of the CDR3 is TGTGCCAGCAGCCCGGACTTCAATGAGCAGTACTTC. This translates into CASSPDFNEQYF.

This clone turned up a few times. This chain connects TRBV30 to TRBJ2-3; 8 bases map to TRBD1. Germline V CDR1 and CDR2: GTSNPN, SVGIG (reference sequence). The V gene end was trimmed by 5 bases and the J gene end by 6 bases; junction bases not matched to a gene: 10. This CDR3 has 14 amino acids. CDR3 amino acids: CAWQLFQGADTQYF. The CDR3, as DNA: TGTGCCTGGCAACTATTTCAGGGGGCGGATACGCAGTATTTT. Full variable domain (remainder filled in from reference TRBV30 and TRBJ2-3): SQTIHQWPATLVQPVGSPLSLECTVEGTSNPNLYWYRQAAGRGLQLLFYSVGIGQISSEVPQNLSASRPQDRQFILSSKKLLLSDSGFYLCAWQLFQGADTQYFGPGTRLTVL.

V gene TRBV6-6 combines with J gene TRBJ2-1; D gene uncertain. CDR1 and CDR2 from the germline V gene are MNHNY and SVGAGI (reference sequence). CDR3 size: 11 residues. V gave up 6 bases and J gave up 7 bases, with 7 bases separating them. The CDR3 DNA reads TGTGCCAGCAGCCTATTAAATGAGCAGTTCTTC. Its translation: CASSLLNEQFF.

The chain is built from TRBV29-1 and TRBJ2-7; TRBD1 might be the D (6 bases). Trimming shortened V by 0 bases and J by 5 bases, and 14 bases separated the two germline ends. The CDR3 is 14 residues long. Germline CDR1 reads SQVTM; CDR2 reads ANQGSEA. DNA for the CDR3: TGCAGCGTTGAAGAATCAGGGGCTGTAAACGAGCAGTACTTC. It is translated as CSVEESGAVNEQYF.

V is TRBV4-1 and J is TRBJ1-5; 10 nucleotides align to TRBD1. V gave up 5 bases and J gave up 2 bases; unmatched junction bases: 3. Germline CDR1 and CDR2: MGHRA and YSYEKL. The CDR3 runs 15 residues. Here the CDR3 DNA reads TGCGCCAGCAGCAGGGACAGGGGAGGCAATCAGCCCCAGCATTTT. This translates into CASSRDRGGNQPQHF.

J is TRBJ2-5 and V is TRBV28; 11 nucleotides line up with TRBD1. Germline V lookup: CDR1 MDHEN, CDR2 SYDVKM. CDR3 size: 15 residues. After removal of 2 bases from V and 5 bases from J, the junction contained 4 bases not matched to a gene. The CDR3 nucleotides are TGTGCCAGCAGTTTAAGGGGACAGGGGGACGAGACCCAGTACTTC. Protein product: CASSLRGQGDETQYF.

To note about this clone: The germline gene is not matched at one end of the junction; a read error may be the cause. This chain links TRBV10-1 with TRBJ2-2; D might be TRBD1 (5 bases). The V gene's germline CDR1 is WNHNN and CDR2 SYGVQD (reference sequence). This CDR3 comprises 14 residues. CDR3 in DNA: TGCGCCGGCAGACCGACAGAGAACACCGGGGAGCTGTTTTTT. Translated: CAGRPTENTGELFF.

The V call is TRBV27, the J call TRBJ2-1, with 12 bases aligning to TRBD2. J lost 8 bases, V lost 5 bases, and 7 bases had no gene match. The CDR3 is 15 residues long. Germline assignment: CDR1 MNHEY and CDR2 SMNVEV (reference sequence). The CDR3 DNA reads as TGTGCCAGCAGTCTTCTAGCGGGGGGGAGGTATGAGCAGTTCTTC. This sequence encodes CASSLLAGGRYEQFF.

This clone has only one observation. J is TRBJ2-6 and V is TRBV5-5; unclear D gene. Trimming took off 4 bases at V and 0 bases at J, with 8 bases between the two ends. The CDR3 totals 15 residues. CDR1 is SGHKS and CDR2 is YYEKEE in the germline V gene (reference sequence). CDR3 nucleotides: TGTGCCAGCAGCCCTGGTGTCTCTGGGGCCAACGTCCTGACTTTC. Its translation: CASSPGVSGANVLTF. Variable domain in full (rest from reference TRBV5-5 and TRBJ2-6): DAGVTQSPTHLIKTRGQQVTLRCSPISGHKSVSWYQQVLGQGPQFIFQYYEKEERGRGNFPDRFSARQFPNYSSELNVNALLLGDSALYLCASSPGVSGANVLTFGAGSRLTVL.

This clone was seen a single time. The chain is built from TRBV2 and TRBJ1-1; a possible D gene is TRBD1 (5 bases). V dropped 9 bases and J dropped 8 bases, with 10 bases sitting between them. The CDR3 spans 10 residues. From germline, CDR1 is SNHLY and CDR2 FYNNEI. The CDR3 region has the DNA TGTGCCAGTTTAACAGGCGAAGCTTTCTTT. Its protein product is CASLTGEAFF. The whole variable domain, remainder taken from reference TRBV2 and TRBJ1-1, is EPEVTQTPSHQVTQMGQEVILRCVPISNHLYFYWYRQILGQKVEFLVSFYNNEISEKSEIFDDQFSVERPDGSNFTLKIRSTKLEDSAMYFCASLTGEAFFGQGTRLTVV.

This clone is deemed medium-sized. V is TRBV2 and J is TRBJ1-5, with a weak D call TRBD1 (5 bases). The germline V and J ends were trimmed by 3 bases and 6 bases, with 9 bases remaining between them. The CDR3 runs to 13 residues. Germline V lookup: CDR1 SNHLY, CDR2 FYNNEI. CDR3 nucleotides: TGTGCCAGCAGTGACGGGGGGGGTCAGCCCCAGCATTTT. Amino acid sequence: CASSDGGGQPQHF.

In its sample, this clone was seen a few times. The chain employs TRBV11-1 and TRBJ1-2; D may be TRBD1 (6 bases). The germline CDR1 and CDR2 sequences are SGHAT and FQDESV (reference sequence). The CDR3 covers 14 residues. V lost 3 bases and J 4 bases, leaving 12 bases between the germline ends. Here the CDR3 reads CASSFGRGPYGYTF. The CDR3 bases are TGTGCCAGCAGCTTCGGCAGGGGACCCTATGGCTACACCTTC.

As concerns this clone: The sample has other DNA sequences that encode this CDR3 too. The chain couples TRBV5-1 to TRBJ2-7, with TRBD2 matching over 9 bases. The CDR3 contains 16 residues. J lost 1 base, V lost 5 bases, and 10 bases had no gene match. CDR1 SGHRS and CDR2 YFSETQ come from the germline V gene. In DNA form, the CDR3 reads TGCGCCAGCAGGGCCGGCGGGGGGGATACATCCTACGAGCAGTACTTC. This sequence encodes CASRAGGGDTSYEQYF.

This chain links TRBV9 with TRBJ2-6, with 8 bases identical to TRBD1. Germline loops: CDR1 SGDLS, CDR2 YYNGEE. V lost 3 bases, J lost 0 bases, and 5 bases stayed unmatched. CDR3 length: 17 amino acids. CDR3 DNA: TGTGCCAGCAGCGAGGACAGGGTATACTCTGGGGCCAACGTCCTGACTTTC. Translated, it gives CASSEDRVYSGANVLTF.

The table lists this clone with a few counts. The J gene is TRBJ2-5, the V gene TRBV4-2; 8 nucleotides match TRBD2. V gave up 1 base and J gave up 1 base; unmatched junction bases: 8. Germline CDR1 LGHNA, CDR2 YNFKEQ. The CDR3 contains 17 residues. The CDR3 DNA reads TGTGCCAGCAGCCAAGCTAGGGGCGGGGGGATCCAAGAGACCCAGTACTTC. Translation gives CASSQARGGGIQETQYF.

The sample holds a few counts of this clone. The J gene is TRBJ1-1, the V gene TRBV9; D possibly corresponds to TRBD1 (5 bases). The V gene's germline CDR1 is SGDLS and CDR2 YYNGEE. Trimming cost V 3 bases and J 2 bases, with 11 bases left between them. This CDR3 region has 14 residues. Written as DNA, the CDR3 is TGTGCCAGCAGCGCCGGGGACCTAAACACTGAAGCTTTCTTT. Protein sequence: CASSAGDLNTEAFF.

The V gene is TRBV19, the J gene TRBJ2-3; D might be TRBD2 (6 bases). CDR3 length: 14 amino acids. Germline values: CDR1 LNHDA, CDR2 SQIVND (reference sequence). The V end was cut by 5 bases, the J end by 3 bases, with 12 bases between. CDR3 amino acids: CASSWTTGTDTQYF. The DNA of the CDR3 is TGTGCCAGTAGTTGGACTACGGGGACAGATACGCAGTATTTT.

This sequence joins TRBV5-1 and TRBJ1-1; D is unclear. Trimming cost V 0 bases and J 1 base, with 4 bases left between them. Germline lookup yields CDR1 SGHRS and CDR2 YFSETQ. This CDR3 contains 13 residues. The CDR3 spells CASSLASNTEAFF. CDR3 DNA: TGCGCCAGCAGCTTGGCGTCGAACACTGAAGCTTTCTTT.

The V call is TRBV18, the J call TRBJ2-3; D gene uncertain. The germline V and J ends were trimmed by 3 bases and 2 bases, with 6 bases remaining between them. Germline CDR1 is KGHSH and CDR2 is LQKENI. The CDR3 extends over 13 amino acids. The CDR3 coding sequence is TGTGCCAGCTCACCCCCCCCCACAGATACGCAGTATTTT. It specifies CASSPPPTDTQYF.

Here the CDR3 reads CASSLRSEGYTF. The CDR3 DNA reads TGTGCCAGCAGCTTACGGTCTGAAGGCTACACCTTC. The chain carries TRBV13 and TRBJ1-2; D remains unclear. This CDR3 is 12 amino acids long. With 2 bases removed from V and 8 bases from J, the gap between germline ends came to 9 bases. The germline CDR1 and CDR2 sequences are PRHDT and FYEKMQ (reference sequence).

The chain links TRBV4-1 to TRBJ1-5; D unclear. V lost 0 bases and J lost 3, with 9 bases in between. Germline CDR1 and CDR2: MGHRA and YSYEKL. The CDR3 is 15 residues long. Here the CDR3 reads CASSQEPAYNQPQHF. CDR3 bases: TGCGCCAGCAGCCAAGAGCCAGCTTACAATCAGCCCCAGCATTTT.

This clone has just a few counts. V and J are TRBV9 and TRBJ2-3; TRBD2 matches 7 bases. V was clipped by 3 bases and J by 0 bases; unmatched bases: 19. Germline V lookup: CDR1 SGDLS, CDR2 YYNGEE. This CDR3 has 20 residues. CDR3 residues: CASSATAGISGVRSTDTQYF. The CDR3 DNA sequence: TGTGCCAGCAGCGCTACTGCCGGGATCAGCGGGGTACGTAGCACAGATACGCAGTATTTT.

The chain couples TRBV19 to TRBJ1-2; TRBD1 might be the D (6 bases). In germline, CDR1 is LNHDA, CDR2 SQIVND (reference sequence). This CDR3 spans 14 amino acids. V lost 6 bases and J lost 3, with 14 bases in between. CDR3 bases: TGTGCCAGTAGACAAAGTGGGGGCGACTATGGCTACACCTTC. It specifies CASRQSGGDYGYTF.

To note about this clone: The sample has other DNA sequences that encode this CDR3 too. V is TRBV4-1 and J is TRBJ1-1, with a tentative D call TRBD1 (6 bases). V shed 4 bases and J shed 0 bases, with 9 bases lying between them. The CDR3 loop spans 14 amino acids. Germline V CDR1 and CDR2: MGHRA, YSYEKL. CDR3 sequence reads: CASSPTGMNTEAFF. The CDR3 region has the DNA TGCGCCAGCAGCCCGACAGGAATGAACACTGAAGCTTTCTTT.

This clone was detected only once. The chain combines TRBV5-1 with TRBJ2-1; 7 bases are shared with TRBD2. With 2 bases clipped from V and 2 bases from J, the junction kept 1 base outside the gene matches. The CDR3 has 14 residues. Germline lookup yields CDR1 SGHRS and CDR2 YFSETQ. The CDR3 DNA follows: TGCGCCAGCAGCTTTACTAGCGCCTACAATGAGCAGTTCTTC. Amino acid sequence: CASSFTSAYNEQFF.

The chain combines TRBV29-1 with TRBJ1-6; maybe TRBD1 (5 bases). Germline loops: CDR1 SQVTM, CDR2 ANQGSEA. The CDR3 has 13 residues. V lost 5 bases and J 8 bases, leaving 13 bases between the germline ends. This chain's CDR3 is CSVLGDFYSPLHF. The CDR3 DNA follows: TGCAGCGTTCTGGGGGACTTTTATTCACCCCTCCACTTT.

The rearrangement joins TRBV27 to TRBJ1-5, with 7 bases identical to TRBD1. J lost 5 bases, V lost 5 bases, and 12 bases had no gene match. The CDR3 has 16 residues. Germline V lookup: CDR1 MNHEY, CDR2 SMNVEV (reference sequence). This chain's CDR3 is CASSPLTRGGDQPQHF. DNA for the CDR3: TGTGCCAGCAGTCCGTTAACCAGGGGGGGGGATCAGCCCCAGCATTTT.